This T cell receptor (beta chain) appears in the sequencing data of a study of a mutant IDH1 vaccine in newly diagnosed glioma. Notes on this clone: Its antigen is not known.

This CDR3 is 15 amino acids long. CDR1 LGHNA and CDR2 YNFKEQ come from the germline V gene. Germline trimming cut 3 bases from V and 4 bases from J; bases unmatched to any gene: 3. The protocol was immunoSEQ multiplex PCR, while the TCRdb copy is restricted to in-frame clones and leaves out a portion. Among about 56,000 clones, approximately 87% were seen once, and the ten largest hold 1.4%. Time point in this sample: week 23, last vaccination. Topical imiquimod was applied with each vaccine dose, which held 300 ug of mutant IDH1 20-mer peptide. V usage is TRBV4-2 and J usage is TRBJ2-7; TRBD2 aligns across 13 bases. The sequenced sample was PBMCs, obtained from a glioma patient whose treatment included an IDH1 peptide vaccine. This clonotype was sampled from a man aged 40-50 years with glioma. The CDR3 DNA follows: TGTGCCAGCAGCCAGGAGGGACTAGCGGGGTACGAGCAGTACTTC. It codes for CASSQEGLAGYEQYF.